This T cell receptor (beta chain) was identified in a study of OX40 agonist ivuxolimab in advanced cancers. Study as a whole: Partial responses were achieved by three patients, one with hepatocellular carcinoma and two with cutaneous melanoma. Study-wide findings and caveats: The antigen specificity of the peripheral T cells (those that were expanded) was not determined. Low normalized clonal expansion also occurred in some nonresponding patients. CD4+ and CD8+ blood T cells expanded clonally by week 6 at 0.1 to 3.0 mg/kg.

Clones were read by immunoSEQ multiplex PCR, and TCRdb kept only the in-frame ones, dropping some. Here the sample spans about 67,000 clones, roughly 90% being singletons. The CDR3 sequence is 15 residues long. Trimming removed 0 bases from V and 1 base from J, with 9 bases in between. Germline assignment: CDR1 LNHNV and CDR2 YYDKDF (reference sequence). A word on this clone: Its antigen is not identified.

V gene TRBV15 combines with J gene TRBJ2-5, with a weak D call TRBD2 (5 bases). The specimen was CD4+ or CD8+ T cells sorted from blood, collected in a trial of the OX40 agonist ivuxolimab. The TCR sequence derives from an adult with an advanced solid tumor such as melanoma, head and neck, liver or kidney cancer. The CDR3 bases are TGTGCCACCAGCAGAGATCCAAGCGGCCAAGAGACCCAGTACTTC. Translation: CATSRDPSGQETQYF.